Sequencing of this T cell receptor beta chain was carried out in a study of T-cell reconstitution after alpha-beta-depleted transplantation in children. Study results and caveats: Surviving recipient T cells and thymic progenitors accounted for the high day-60 TCRbeta diversity observed in some patients. T cells produced anew were the main source of T-cell counts and diversity one year after transplant. Expanded graft clones numbering several hundred reportedly gave rise to alpha-beta T cells about two months after transplant.

A remark on this clonotype: Its antigen remains unknown.

Unique molecular identifiers featured in how the TCRbeta library was prepared. From the PCR reads, TCRdb called clonotypes with MiXCR, one entry per CDR3 protein. Here the sample spans under 250,000 distinct CDR3 sequences, 20% to 30% being singletons. J lost 6 bases, V lost 2 bases, and 15 bases had no gene match. The germline V gene encodes CDR1 MNHEY and CDR2 SVGEGT. This CDR3 has 18 amino acids. The clonotype was recovered from a female patient aged 2-10 years who had a stem cell transplant for congenital amegakaryocytic thrombocytopenia, so the T cells may come from the graft donor. The chain links TRBV6-2 or TRBV6-3 to TRBJ2-1; TRBD2 matches 8 bases. This sample comprised PBMCs, mostly from graft donor cells, obtained 360 days after TCRalphabeta/CD19-depleted stem cell transplant. The CDR3 sequence: CASSYDGLAGGVPNEQFF. CDR3 in DNA: TGTGCCAGCAGTTACGACGGCCTGGCGGGAGGTGTTCCCAATGAGCAGTTCTTC.